This section outlines one TCR beta chain sequence together with its context. The junction differs from germline at one of its ends, possibly a read error. The CDR3 is 14 residues long. Germline V lookup: CDR1 SSHAT, CDR2 FNYEAQ (reference sequence). The PCR made use of 60 Vbeta and 13 Jbeta primers. Assay used: immunoSEQ multiplex PCR; TCRdb lists only in-frame clones, some missing. This table holds about 170,000 clones, around 80% found once. This record belongs to a study of cytomegalovirus exposure and HLA in healthy donors. The TCR was taken from a woman under 30 in good health and CMV-seronegative. The chain couples TRBV7-7 to TRBJ2-3, with D possibly being TRBD1 (6 bases). The specimen sequenced was PBMCs. CDR3 in amino acids: CASSASPGADTQYF. In nucleotides, the CDR3 is TGTGCTAGCAGCGCCTCCCCAGGGGCAGATACGCAGTATTTT. Full variable domain (outside the CDR3, taken from reference TRBV7-7 and TRBJ2-3): GAGVSQSPRYKVTKRGQDVTLRCDPISSHATLYWYQQALGQGPEFLTYFNYEAQPDKSGLPSDRFSAERPEGSISTLTIQRTEQRDSAMYRCASSASPGADTQYFGPGTRLTVL.